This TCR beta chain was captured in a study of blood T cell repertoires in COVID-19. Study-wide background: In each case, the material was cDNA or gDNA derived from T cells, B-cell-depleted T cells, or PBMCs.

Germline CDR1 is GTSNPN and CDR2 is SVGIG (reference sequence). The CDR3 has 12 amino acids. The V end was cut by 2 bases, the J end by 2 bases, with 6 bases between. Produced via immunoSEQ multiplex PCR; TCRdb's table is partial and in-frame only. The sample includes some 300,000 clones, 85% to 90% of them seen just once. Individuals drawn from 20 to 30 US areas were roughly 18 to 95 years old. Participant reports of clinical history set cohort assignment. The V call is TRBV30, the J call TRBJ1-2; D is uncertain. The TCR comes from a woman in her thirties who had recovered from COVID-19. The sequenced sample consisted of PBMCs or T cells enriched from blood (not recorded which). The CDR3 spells CAWSRQNYGYTF. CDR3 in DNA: TGTGCCTGGAGTCGACAAAACTATGGCTACACCTTC. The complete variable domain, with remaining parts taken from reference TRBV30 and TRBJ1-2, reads SQTIHQWPATLVQPVGSPLSLECTVEGTSNPNLYWYRQAAGRGLQLLFYSVGIGQISSEVPQNLSASRPQDRQFILSSKKLLLSDSGFYLCAWSRQNYGYTFGSGTRLTVV.